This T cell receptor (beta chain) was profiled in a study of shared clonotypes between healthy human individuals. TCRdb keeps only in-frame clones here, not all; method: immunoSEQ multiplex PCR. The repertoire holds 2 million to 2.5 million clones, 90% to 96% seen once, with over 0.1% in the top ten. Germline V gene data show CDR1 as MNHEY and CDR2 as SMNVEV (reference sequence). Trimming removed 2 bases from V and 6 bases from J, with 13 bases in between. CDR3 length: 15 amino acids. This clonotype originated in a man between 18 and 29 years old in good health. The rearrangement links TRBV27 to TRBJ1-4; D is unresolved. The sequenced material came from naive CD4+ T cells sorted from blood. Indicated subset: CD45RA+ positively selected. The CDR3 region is CASSLVPSRYEKLFF. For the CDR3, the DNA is TGTGCCAGCAGTTTAGTCCCGAGTAGATATGAAAAACTGTTTTTT.